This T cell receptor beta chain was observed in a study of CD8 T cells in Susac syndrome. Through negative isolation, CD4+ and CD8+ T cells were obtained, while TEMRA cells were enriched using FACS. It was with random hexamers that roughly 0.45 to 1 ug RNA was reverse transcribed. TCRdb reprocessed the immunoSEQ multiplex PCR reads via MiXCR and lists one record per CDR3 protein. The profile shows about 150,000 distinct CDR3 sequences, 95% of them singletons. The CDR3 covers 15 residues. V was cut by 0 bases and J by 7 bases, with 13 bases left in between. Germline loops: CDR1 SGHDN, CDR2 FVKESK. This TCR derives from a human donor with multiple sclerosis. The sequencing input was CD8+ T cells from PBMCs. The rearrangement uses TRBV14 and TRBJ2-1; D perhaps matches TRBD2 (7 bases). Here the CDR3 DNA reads TGTGCCAGCAGCCAAGATCGGGGGGCCGGAAATGAGCAGTTCTTC. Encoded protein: CASSQDRGAGNEQFF.